The 28 T cell receptor beta chains in this list originate from one sample, sequenced in a study of blood T cells in healthy people across ages. PCR was performed a second time for about 6 to 11 cycles using a sample-barcoded 5' primer and a J-beta primer mix. MiXCR, run by TCRdb on the 5' RACE reads, gives a single entry per CDR3 protein. The table includes around 320,000 distinct CDR3 sequences, 25% to 30% detected once. Input material: blood. These receptors were taken from a woman in her seventies in good health.

The V call is TRBV28, the J call TRBJ1-1; D is uncertain. Germline V lookup: CDR1 MDHEN, CDR2 SYDVKM. This CDR3 has 14 amino acids. V was trimmed by 2 bases and J by 9 bases, leaving 16 bases between them. CDR3 region: CASSLSWLESKAFF. CDR3 DNA: TGTGCCAGCAGTTTAAGCTGGCTGGAGTCGAAAGCTTTCTTT.

The sample holds many counts of this clonotype. The V call is TRBV7-3, the J call TRBJ2-2, with D possibly called TRBD1 or TRBD2 (5 bases each). From germline, CDR1 is SGHTA and CDR2 FQGTGA. V was cut by 5 bases and J by 7 bases, with 20 bases left in between. The CDR3 runs to 16 residues. CDR3 sequence: CASSPAGTTMGGELFF. The CDR3 nucleotides read TGTGCCAGCAGCCCAGCCGGGACCACGATGGGCGGGGAGCTGTTTTTT.

This sequence joins TRBV7-3 and TRBJ2-5; 12 nucleotides match TRBD2. TRBJ2-1 explains the end of the DNA better; the J call may be wrong. This CDR3 region has 15 residues. Germline lookup yields CDR1 SGHTA and CDR2 FQGTGA. CDR3 coding DNA: TGTGCCAGCAGCCCCAGACTAGCGGGAGCGAGTGAGCAGTTCTTC. Its protein product is CASSPRLAGASEQFF.

This clonotype was counted a single time. The chain links TRBV7-6 to TRBJ2-2; weak D call: TRBD2 (5 bases). CDR1 and CDR2 (germline): SGHVS, FNYEAQ. This CDR3 is built from 13 residues. With 5 bases removed from V and 6 bases from J, the gap between germline ends came to 10 bases. The CDR3: CASSMRVAGELFF. The CDR3 DNA is TGTGCCAGCAGCATGCGGGTCGCCGGGGAGCTGTTTTTT.

V gene TRBV29-1 combines with J gene TRBJ2-1; 8 nucleotides match TRBD2. V trimming: 7 bases; J trimming: 4 bases; junction bases outside the gene matches: 6. The CDR3 extends over 13 amino acids. Germline V lookup: CDR1 SQVTM, CDR2 ANQGSEA. The CDR3 region has the DNA TGCAGCGACCGGGGGGGCCTTTACAATGAGCAGTTCTTC. Its protein product is CSDRGGLYNEQFF.

Comments on this clonotype: This CDR3 is missing its conserved last phenylalanine or tryptophan, likely due to a read error. The chain carries TRBV10-2 and TRBJ2-5; 9 bases agree with TRBD2. The DNA end is a closer match to TRBJ2-7, so the J assignment may be wrong. Looked up from germline, CDR1 is WSHSY and CDR2 is SAAADI. The CDR3 is made up of 20 amino acids. The CDR3 here is CASSDRWGASGIDLSYEQYL. CDR3 nucleotide sequence: TGCGCCAGCAGTGACAGGTGGGGGGCTAGCGGGATCGACTTATCCTACGAGCAGTACCTC.

The chain joins TRBV7-2 to TRBJ1-1, with a possible D match to TRBD1 (6 bases). Germline V gene sequence: CDR1 SGHTA, CDR2 FQGNSA. CDR3 length: 15 amino acids. The ends were cut back, 5 bases at V and 2 bases at J, with 15 bases in the middle. CDR3 in amino acids: CASSGSGQPNTEAFF. Here the CDR3 DNA reads TGTGCCAGCAGCGGCTCCGGACAGCCTAACACTGAAGCTTTCTTT.

This clonotype appeared a few times. J is TRBJ2-1 and V is TRBV6-5; 10 nucleotides agree with TRBD2. CDR3 length equals 13 residues. V dropped 6 bases and J dropped 8; count of bases not matched to a gene: 4. Per the germline V gene, CDR1 is MNHEY and CDR2 is SVGAGI. Here the CDR3 DNA reads TGTGCCAGCAGGGCTAGCGGGAGCCATGAGCAGTTCTTC. This encodes CASRASGSHEQFF.

This clonotype has just a few counts. The gene calls are TRBV15 and TRBJ2-5, with 10 bases aligning to TRBD1. The last part of the DNA fits TRBJ2-1 better; the J call may be wrong. The CDR3 is 16 residues long. The germline gives CDR1 LNHNV, CDR2 YYDKDF (reference sequence). CDR3 sequence: CATIQTRDRGVYEQFF. The CDR3 DNA follows: TGTGCCACCATCCAGACCCGGGACAGGGGAGTTTATGAGCAGTTCTTC.

This clonotype was picked up a small number of times. This chain connects TRBV15 to TRBJ2-5, with TRBD2 identical over 9 bases. V trimming: 5 bases; J trimming: 10 bases; junction bases outside the gene matches: 8. Germline assignment: CDR1 LNHNV and CDR2 YYDKDF (reference sequence). CDR3 length equals 13 residues. The CDR3 DNA reads TGTGCCACCAGCCCACGACTAGCGGAATTCCAGTACTTC. Translated, it gives CATSPRLAEFQYF.

This chain connects TRBV4-3 to TRBJ1-1; D is uncertain. Germline loops: CDR1 LGHNA, CDR2 YSLEER. CDR3 length equals 13 residues. The V end was cut by 1 base, the J end by 5 bases, with 8 bases between. The DNA of the CDR3 is TGCGCCAGCAGCCAAGGGGGTTTTACTGAAGCTTTCTTT. This sequence encodes CASSQGGFTEAFF.

Many counts were recorded for this clonotype. The V call is TRBV11-2, the J call TRBJ2-7; TRBD2 aligns across 9 bases. This CDR3 is built from 18 residues. The germline CDR1 and CDR2 sequences are SGHAT and FQNNGV. Germline trimming cut 0 bases from V and 8 bases from J; bases unmatched to any gene: 17. CDR3 sequence reads: CASSLDLGSSGRSKKQYF. CDR3 sequence (DNA): TGTGCCAGCAGCTTAGATCTCGGGAGTAGCGGGAGAAGTAAGAAGCAGTACTTC.

There are a few counts of this clonotype. The chain combines TRBV20-1 with TRBJ2-5; D is unclear. The CDR3 runs to 15 residues. Germline V gene sequence: CDR1 DFQATT, CDR2 SNEGSKA (reference sequence). Trimming left V 3 bases short and J 7 bases short, with 21 bases between. The CDR3 reads CSARRPDGRLRTQYF. The CDR3 region has the DNA TGCAGTGCTAGGAGACCGGACGGACGTCTACGGACCCAGTACTTC.

This clonotype turned up a few times. Germline and junction disagree at one end, which may indicate a read error. The chain recombines TRBV12-3 or TRBV12-4 with TRBJ1-1; no clear D gene. The CDR3 totals 12 residues. CDR3 residues: CVSTRVNTEAFF. The CDR3, as DNA: TGTGTCAGCACTAGAGTGAACACTGAAGCTTTCTTT.

The V and J genes are TRBV27 and TRBJ2-6; 7 bases are shared with TRBD2. From germline, CDR1 is MNHEY and CDR2 SMNVEV (reference sequence). Losses at the gene ends were 0 bases for V and 5 bases for J; bases not matched to a gene: 16. The CDR3 runs 20 residues. DNA for the CDR3: TGTGCCAGCAGTTTATCGATGCGCGGGAGAGGTTTAATTAGGGCCAACGTCCTGACTTTC. Protein sequence: CASSLSMRGRGLIRANVLTF.

V is TRBV6-6 and J is TRBJ2-5, with D hard to call. Trimming took 0 bases from V and 1 from J, leaving 6 bases between them. The germline gives CDR1 MNHNY, CDR2 SVGAGI (reference sequence). The CDR3 runs 14 residues. The CDR3 DNA is TGTGCCAGCAGTTACTCGACCAGCCAAGAGACCCAGTACTTC. It translates to CASSYSTSQETQYF.

Only a few counts were recorded for this clonotype. The chain couples TRBV19 to TRBJ2-5; no reliable D call. The CDR3 has 14 amino acids. Deletions cut 1 base from V and 2 bases from J, with 8 bases between. Looked up from germline, CDR1 is LNHDA and CDR2 is SQIVND (reference sequence). For the CDR3, the DNA is TGTGCCAGTAGTATAGGACCGACACAAGAGACCCAGTACTTC. It codes for CASSIGPTQETQYF.

V is TRBV7-9 and J is TRBJ1-4; 10 nucleotides align to TRBD1. This CDR3 spans 14 amino acids. CDR1 is SEHNR, CDR2 FQNEAQ, per germline (reference sequence). The junction had 2 bases not matched to a gene; V was cut back by 4 bases and J by 6 bases. The CDR3 DNA follows: TGTGCCAGCAGCTCGACAGGGGGCGATGAAAAACTGTTTTTT. Protein: CASSSTGGDEKLFF.

The genes are TRBV2 and TRBJ2-5, with D tentatively TRBD1 or TRBD2 (6 bases each). The DNA end is more similar to TRBJ2-7, so the J call may be wrong. The CDR3 spans 13 residues. Germline-derived CDR1 and CDR2 are SNHLY and FYNNEI. CDR3 protein: CASSPARGLEQYF. The DNA for the CDR3 is TGTGCCAGCAGTCCTGCTCGGGGGCTCGAGCAGTACTTC.

The J gene is TRBJ1-2, the V gene TRBV5-1; no clear D. V dropped 0 bases and J dropped 4 bases, with 10 bases sitting between them. The CDR3 sequence is 14 residues long. CDR1 is SGHRS and CDR2 is YFSETQ in the germline V gene. CDR3 amino acids: CASSLETGSYGYTF. The CDR3 nucleotides read TGCGCCAGCAGCTTGGAGACGGGGTCCTATGGCTACACCTTC.

This clonotype was recorded once. V and J are TRBV29-1 and TRBJ2-5, with TRBD2 identical over 7 bases. With V trimmed by 7 bases and J by 5 bases, 4 bases remained unmatched. This CDR3 is 11 amino acids long. Germline V gives CDR1 SQVTM, CDR2 ANQGSEA. The CDR3 region has the DNA TGCAGCGGGAGGGAGGGGGAGACCCAGTACTTC. Translated, it gives CSGREGETQYF.

The V call is TRBV20-1, the J call TRBJ1-2; no firm D call. The length of the CDR3 is 13 residues. The V gene lost 6 bases and the J gene lost 6 bases, with 17 bases spanning the gap. Germline CDR1 is DFQATT and CDR2 is SNEGSKA (reference sequence). CDR3 DNA: TGCAGTGCCTCCGCCGACGGATATAATGGCTACACCTTC. It yields the protein CSASADGYNGYTF.

Comment on this clonotype: Because the CDR3 is missing its conserved closing phenylalanine or tryptophan, this is likely a read error. The V gene is TRBV20-1, the J gene TRBJ1-1; the D gene is possibly TRBD1 (6 bases). There are 16 residues in the CDR3. The germline V and J ends were trimmed by 6 bases and 1 base, with 21 bases remaining between them. CDR1 DFQATT and CDR2 SNEGSKA come from the germline V gene (reference sequence). The CDR3 here is CSAKKLRTDPNTEAFS. Here the CDR3 DNA reads TGCAGTGCCAAAAAACTGAGGACAGATCCGAACACTGAAGCTTTCTCT.

The chain links TRBV20-1 to TRBJ2-6, with 11 bases fitting TRBD1. The CDR3 is made up of 17 amino acids. Per germline, CDR1 DFQATT and CDR2 SNEGSKA (reference sequence). Unmatched junction bases numbered 3, after V lost 0 bases and J lost 2 bases. CDR3 coding DNA: TGCAGTGCTAGAGAGGACAGGGGGCTTACTGGGGCCAACGTCCTGACTTTC. Its translation is CSAREDRGLTGANVLTF.

The genes are TRBV12-3 or TRBV12-4 and TRBJ1-2, with 9 bases matching TRBD1. The CDR3 totals 15 residues. V gave up 6 bases and J gave up 2 bases; unmatched junction bases: 7. CDR3 amino acids: CASSQNGQGNYGYTF. The CDR3, as DNA: TGTGCCAGCAGCCAAAATGGACAGGGGAACTATGGCTACACCTTC.

This clonotype was detected only a few times. The gene calls are TRBV28 and TRBJ2-5; TRBD2 is a possible D gene (6 bases). V lost 2 bases and J lost 4, with 11 bases in between. The V gene's germline CDR1 is MDHEN and CDR2 SYDVKM. There are 14 residues in the CDR3. This chain's CDR3 is CASSLIQGGETQYF. In DNA, the CDR3 is TGTGCCAGCAGTTTAATCCAGGGAGGAGAGACCCAGTACTTC.

This clonotype has more than one count but fewer than ten. The chain carries TRBV9 and TRBJ2-3; 10 nucleotides agree with TRBD2. CDR3 size: 15 residues. J gave up 2 bases and V 1 base, and 1 base lay outside the gene matches. Germline CDR1 and CDR2: SGDLS and YYNGEE. CDR3 nucleotides: TGTGCCAGCAGCGTAACTAGCGGGAACACAGATACGCAGTATTTT. This encodes CASSVTSGNTDTQYF. Variable domain in full (rest from reference TRBV9 and TRBJ2-3): DSGVTQTPKHLITATGQRVTLRCSPRSGDLSVYWYQQSLDQGLQFLIQYYNGEERAKGNILERFSAQQFPDLHSELNLSSLELGDSALYFCASSVTSGNTDTQYFGPGTRLTVL.

This clonotype turned up a few times. The genes are TRBV29-1 and TRBJ1-5; D uncertain. This CDR3 has 13 amino acids. V lost 4 bases to trimming and J lost 4 bases, with 11 bases between them. CDR1 is SQVTM, CDR2 ANQGSEA, per germline. CDR3 sequence: CSVVIDGNQPQHF. The CDR3 coding sequence is TGCAGCGTTGTAATCGACGGTAATCAGCCCCAGCATTTT.